This T cell receptor beta chain was found in a study of OX40 agonist ivuxolimab in advanced cancers. Looking at the study overall: Eligibility rules accepted prior anti-PD-1, anti-PD-L1 or anti-CTLA-4 therapy, and approximately 40% had some. Study-wide findings and caveats: The study found that CD8+ T cells averaged more expanded clones than CD4+.

TCRdb's table, derived via immunoSEQ multiplex PCR, lists solely in-frame clones and lacks some. The sample carries about 82,000 clones, approximately 86% recorded once. Trimming removed 7 bases at V and 0 bases at J, with 12 bases between. The CDR3 contains 13 residues. Germline CDR1 and CDR2: SQVTM and ANQGSEA. Systemic immunosuppression or autoimmune disease history was grounds to exclude patients. The study sampled blood at baseline, cycle 4 day 1, and cycle 7 day 1. Concerning this clone itself: The antigen is not known.

This chain connects TRBV29-1 to TRBJ1-1; D not certain. This receptor was obtained from an adult with an advanced solid tumor such as melanoma, head and neck, liver or kidney cancer. Sequencing was performed on CD4+ or CD8+ T cells sorted from blood, taken in a trial of the OX40 agonist ivuxolimab. This chain's CDR3 is CSGLGRMNTEAFF. The CDR3, as DNA: TGCAGCGGTCTCGGACGGATGAACACTGAAGCTTTCTTT.